This is a list of T cell receptor beta chains from one sample in a study of cytomegalovirus exposure and HLA in healthy donors. Generated by immunoSEQ multiplex PCR, the TCRdb table keeps only in-frame clones and is missing some. The table includes 150,000 to 200,000 clones, more than 70% detected once. Sequencing used PBMCs. These receptors were taken from a woman aged 18-30 years in good health and CMV-seronegative. Both conserved end residues are part of each CDR3. Fields, in order: clone size, V gene, D gene, J gene, CDR3 DNA, CDR3 protein. The D gene is left open where the match is weak. Size is omitted from some rows. Given values are once, few, many or a class for expanded clones.

clone size: -; V gene: TRBV5-1; D gene: TRBD1; J gene: TRBJ1-1; CDR3 DNA: TGCGCCAGCAGCCAAAGGGCAGGGGGTAAGTCGAACACTGAAGCTTTCTTT; CDR3 protein: CASSQRAGGKSNTEAFF
clone size: many; V gene: TRBV6-1; D gene: -; J gene: TRBJ1-1; CDR3 DNA: TGTGCCAGCAGTGAAGTTGGGTGGGGCAACACTGAAGCTTTCTTT; CDR3 protein: CASSEVGWGNTEAFF
clone size: -; V gene: TRBV2; D gene: TRBD2; J gene: TRBJ2-2; CDR3 DNA: TGTGCCAGCAGTAAGGGACTAGCGGGAGAACGGATCGGGGAGCTGTTTTTT; CDR3 protein: CASSKGLAGERIGELFF
clone size: -; V gene: TRBV6-5; D gene: -; J gene: TRBJ1-3; CDR3 DNA: TGTGCCAGCAGTTCCCGGGGAGGGAGAGGTGGAAACACCATATATTTT; CDR3 protein: CASSSRGGRGGNTIYF
clone size: -; V gene: TRBV25-1; D gene: -; J gene: TRBJ1-5; CDR3 DNA: TGTGCCAGCAGGGGTCAGGGCAATCAGCCCCAGCATTTT; CDR3 protein: CASRGQGNQPQHF
clone size: -; V gene: TRBV7-3; D gene: -; J gene: TRBJ1-5; CDR3 DNA: TGTGCCAGCAGCTTAGTAGTAAACCGGGACAATCAGCCCCAGCATTTT; CDR3 protein: CASSLVVNRDNQPQHF
clone size: once; V gene: TRBV10-3; D gene: TRBD2; J gene: TRBJ2-2; CDR3 DNA: TGTGCCATCAGGGCGAGCGGGAGGAACACCGGGGAGCTGTTTTTT; CDR3 protein: CAIRASGRNTGELFF
clone size: -; V gene: TRBV5-1; D gene: -; J gene: TRBJ2-5; CDR3 DNA: TGCGCCAGCAGCTTTTTTCCAGGGGAGAGTGCCCAAGAGACCCAGTACTTC; CDR3 protein: CASSFFPGESAQETQYF
clone size: -; V gene: TRBV10-3; D gene: TRBD2; J gene: TRBJ2-5; CDR3 DNA: TGTGCCATCTCTCGGGGGGAGGAGACCCAGTACTTC; CDR3 protein: CAISRGEETQYF
clone size: -; V gene: TRBV2; D gene: -; J gene: TRBJ1-1; CDR3 DNA: TGTGCCAGCAGAGCTTTTCCACAGGAGCCGAACACTGAAGCTTTCTTT; CDR3 protein: CASRAFPQEPNTEAFF
clone size: -; V gene: TRBV18; D gene: TRBD1; J gene: TRBJ2-7; CDR3 DNA: TGTGCCAGCTCCCAGGAGACAGGGGGTCTACACGAGCAGTACTTC; CDR3 protein: CASSQETGGLHEQYF
clone size: -; V gene: TRBV6-5; D gene: -; J gene: TRBJ1-2; CDR3 DNA: TGTGCCAGCAGTTACTCATTGGTCCGGGGGAACTATGGCTACACCTTC; CDR3 protein: CASSYSLVRGNYGYTF
clone size: -; V gene: TRBV30; D gene: -; J gene: TRBJ1-1; CDR3 DNA: TGTGCCAGCCAGGCGGGGCCCACTGAAGCTTTCTTT; CDR3 protein: CASQAGPTEAFF
clone size: -; V gene: TRBV6-5; D gene: -; J gene: TRBJ1-3; CDR3 DNA: TGTGCCAGCAGTCTAGGGGTCCACTCTGGAAACACCATATATTTT; CDR3 protein: CASSLGVHSGNTIYF
clone size: -; V gene: TRBV29-1; D gene: -; J gene: TRBJ1-2; CDR3 DNA: TGCAGCGTTGGGTTCCGAGGGGGCTATGGCTACACCTTC; CDR3 protein: CSVGFRGGYGYTF